A single sample is the source of the 28 T cell receptor beta chains below, sequenced in a study of T cell responses to AZD1222 COVID-19 vaccine. Sequencing was performed with immunoSEQ multiplex PCR; in TCRdb, only in-frame clones are kept and a portion is missing. This sample carries about 180,000 clones, roughly nine tenths of them seen once, and the ten largest clones take 1.5% to 2%. This specimen was peripheral blood, taken on day 0 of AZD1222 vaccination. These receptors came from an adult in good health.

CDR3 amino acids: CASSQVLAVSYNEQFF. CDR3 nucleotides: TGTGCCAGCAGCCAAGTGCTAGCGGTATCCTACAATGAGCAGTTCTTC. The genes are TRBV3-1 (or the pseudogene TRBV3-2) and TRBJ2-1; the match to TRBD2 covers 7 bases. The junction had 4 bases not matched to a gene; V was cut back by 1 base and J by 1 base. CDR3 length: 16 residues. Germline assignment: CDR1 LGHDT and CDR2 YNNKEL (reference sequence).

The chain is built from TRBV10-3 and TRBJ2-2; 9 bases line up with TRBD1. CDR3 length equals 16 residues. V was clipped by 0 bases and J by 3 bases; unmatched bases: 2. Germline V gene data show CDR1 as ENHRY and CDR2 as SYGVKD. The CDR3 DNA is TGTGCCATCAGTGAGTCGGGACAGGGTGACACCGGGGAGCTGTTTTTT. Protein product: CAISESGQGDTGELFF.

This chain connects TRBV19 to TRBJ1-3; D not certain. In germline, CDR1 is LNHDA, CDR2 SQIVND (reference sequence). V lost 3 bases and J 4 bases, leaving 4 bases between the germline ends. CDR3 length: 12 residues. The CDR3 DNA follows: TGTGCCAGTAGTATCGGAGGAAACACCATATATTTT. The encoded protein is CASSIGGNTIYF.

Written as DNA, the CDR3 is TGCAGCGTGTACGGCTTCTATGGCTACACCTTC. This gives the protein CSVYGFYGYTF. The chain links TRBV29-1 to TRBJ1-2; D gene unclear. The CDR3 contains 11 residues. Trimming pared 6 bases from V and 4 bases from J, leaving 9 bases between. Germline values: CDR1 SQVTM, CDR2 ANQGSEA.

This chain links TRBV24-1 with TRBJ1-1, with a tentative D call TRBD1 (5 bases). Germline V gene sequence: CDR1 KGHDR, CDR2 SFDVKD. There are 12 residues in the CDR3. V lost 3 bases to trimming and J lost 8 bases, with 9 bases between them. The CDR3 region is CATSDPGREAFF. The CDR3 bases are TGTGCCACCAGTGATCCGGGACGGGAAGCTTTCTTT.

The rearrangement uses TRBV2 and TRBJ1-3; no clear D. From germline, CDR1 is SNHLY and CDR2 FYNNEI. V shed 4 bases and J shed 0 bases, with 7 bases lying between them. This CDR3 comprises 14 residues. CDR3 nucleotide sequence: TGTGCCAGCAGTGGTACTCGCTCTGGAAACACCATATATTTT. This translates into CASSGTRSGNTIYF.

The gene calls are TRBV24-1 and TRBJ1-6; no definite D call. This CDR3 contains 17 residues. Trimming took 5 bases from V and 8 from J, leaving 21 bases between them. Germline CDR1 and CDR2: KGHDR and SFDVKD. DNA of the CDR3: TGTGCCACCAGTGGATCTCTCCCGGGTCTAAACCATTCACCCCTCCACTTT. Its translation is CATSGSLPGLNHSPLHF.

The rearrangement uses TRBV2 and TRBJ1-2, with TRBD1 matching 11 bases. The CDR3 extends over 16 amino acids. CDR1 and CDR2 (germline): SNHLY, FYNNEI. V shed 6 bases, J shed 6 bases, and the junction held 12 bases outside the gene matches. The CDR3: CASRWTGGFSSHGYTF. CDR3 nucleotide sequence: TGTGCCAGCAGGTGGACAGGGGGCTTTTCATCTCATGGCTACACCTTC.

The chain is built from TRBV11-3 and TRBJ1-1; D not certain. Germline-derived CDR1 and CDR2 are SGHNT and YENEEA. V lost 5 bases and J 1 base, leaving 8 bases between the germline ends. This CDR3 comprises 13 residues. Written as DNA, the CDR3 is TGTGCCAGCAGCAAAGAGGGGAACACTGAAGCTTTCTTT. Its protein product is CASSKEGNTEAFF.

The chain carries TRBV5-1 and TRBJ2-5; D possibly corresponds to TRBD2 (6 bases). Germline values: CDR1 SGHRS, CDR2 YFSETQ. The CDR3 loop spans 15 amino acids. With 3 bases removed from V and 3 bases from J, the gap between germline ends came to 15 bases. The CDR3 DNA is TGCGCCAGCAGCTCCATGGGACTCAGGGAAGAGACCCAGTACTTC. Its protein is CASSSMGLREETQYF.

This clone is a singleton in its sample. The V gene is TRBV7-2, the J gene TRBJ2-1; no reliable D call. Germline-derived CDR1 and CDR2 are SGHTA and FQGNSA. The CDR3 spans 11 residues. V was cut by 1 base and J by 10 bases, with 5 bases left in between. In DNA, the CDR3 is TGTGCCAGCAGCTTAGAGCTCGAGCAGTTCTTC. This sequence encodes CASSLELEQFF. Full variable domain (remainder filled in from reference TRBV7-2 and TRBJ2-1): GAGVSQSPSNKVTEKGKDVELRCDPISGHTALYWYRQSLGQGLEFLIYFQGNSAPDKSGLPSDRFSAERTGGSVSTLTIQRTQQEDSAVYLCASSLELEQFFGPGTRLTVL.

V gene TRBV7-3 combines with J gene TRBJ2-1; D may match TRBD1 or TRBD2 (6 bases each). V was shortened by 5 bases and J by 2 bases, with 22 bases between the two germline ends. Per the germline V gene, CDR1 is SGHTA and CDR2 is FQGTGA. The CDR3 covers 18 residues. CDR3 DNA sequence: TGTGCCAGCAGCATCCTCGGATGGGGGGCAGGCACCTACAATGAGCAGTTCTTC. Residues: CASSILGWGAGTYNEQFF.

This clone was recorded only once. This chain links TRBV5-6 with TRBJ1-4; 7 bases align to TRBD1. CDR1 is SGHDT, CDR2 YYEEEE, per germline. The CDR3 sequence is 14 residues long. The V segment lost 2 bases and the J segment 8 bases; nucleotides outside the gene matches: 6. DNA for the CDR3: TGTGCCAGCAGCTTAACAGGGGTGAAGGAAAAACTGTTTTTT. It yields the protein CASSLTGVKEKLFF.

The gene calls are TRBV28 and TRBJ2-7, with unresolved D. From germline, CDR1 is MDHEN and CDR2 SYDVKM. This CDR3 comprises 17 residues. V was cut by 1 base and J by 4 bases, with 20 bases left in between. In DNA, the CDR3 is TGTGCCAGCAGTTTATCACCCTTTGGTCAAGATTCTTACGAGCAGTACTTC. Amino acids: CASSLSPFGQDSYEQYF.

In the case of this clone: This CDR3 fails to terminate in the conserved phenylalanine or tryptophan, so it likely reflects a read error. The limits of the CDR3 on the DNA are not certain, so only TCRdb's listed CDR3 is given. The chain links TRBV19 to TRBJ1-2. Germline CDR1 LNHDA, CDR2 SQIVND (reference sequence). The CDR3 has 13 residues if both end residues are counted. The chain's CDR3 is CASSAGSRDPPLL.

V gene TRBV5-4 combines with J gene TRBJ2-1; the match to TRBD2 covers 10 bases. Germline trimming cut 3 bases from V and 6 bases from J; bases unmatched to any gene: 6. The CDR3 is made up of 15 amino acids. Germline V gene lookup returns CDR1 SGHNT and CDR2 YYREEE (reference sequence). CDR3 protein: CASSSPGTSVNEQFF. The CDR3 region has the DNA TGTGCCAGCAGCTCCCCCGGGACTAGCGTCAATGAGCAGTTCTTC.

The CDR3 nucleotides are TGTGCCAGTAGTGGGATTGGGGGCCTGGGCGAAGCTTTCTTT. This sequence encodes CASSGIGGLGEAFF. The gene calls are TRBV19 and TRBJ1-1, with D tentatively TRBD1 (6 bases). The germline CDR1 and CDR2 sequences are LNHDA and SQIVND (reference sequence). This CDR3 is 14 amino acids long. V dropped 5 bases and J dropped 8 bases, with 18 bases sitting between them.

The rearrangement links TRBV19 to TRBJ1-3; D unresolved. V was trimmed by 9 bases and J by 0 bases, leaving 9 bases between them. Germline V gene lookup returns CDR1 LNHDA and CDR2 SQIVND (reference sequence). The CDR3 sequence is 13 residues long. The CDR3 loop reads CASLGSSGNTIYF. As DNA, the CDR3 is TGTGCCAGCTTGGGGAGCTCTGGAAACACCATATATTTT.

V usage is TRBV7-2 and J usage is TRBJ2-5; possible D gene TRBD1, 5 bases. The CDR3 has 16 amino acids. Germline V gene data show CDR1 as SGHTA and CDR2 as FQGNSA. Trimming took 1 base from V and 1 from J, leaving 13 bases between them. DNA for the CDR3: TGTGCCAGCAGCTTAGTAGGCACAGGAATCCAAGAGACCCAGTACTTC. Encoded protein: CASSLVGTGIQETQYF.

V usage is TRBV7-3 and J usage is TRBJ2-3, with 10 nucleotides matching TRBD2. Germline CDR1 is SGHTA and CDR2 is FQGTGA. V lost 5 bases to trimming and J lost 7 bases; unmatched junction nucleotides: 6. CDR3 length equals 14 residues. The CDR3 loop reads CASSLTSGANTQYF. The CDR3 nucleotides read TGTGCCAGCAGCCTCACTAGCGGGGCAAATACGCAGTATTTT.

V gene TRBV19 combines with J gene TRBJ1-6; D is ambiguous. Germline values: CDR1 LNHDA, CDR2 SQIVND (reference sequence). Trimming stripped 0 bases from V and 8 bases from J, with 8 bases between. This CDR3 comprises 14 residues. The CDR3 DNA reads TGTGCCAGTAGTATAGATACAGATTATTCACCCCTCCACTTT. This sequence encodes CASSIDTDYSPLHF.

The rearrangement joins TRBV6-1 to TRBJ1-3; D not resolved. V shed 1 base and J shed 2 bases, with 6 bases lying between them. CDR3 length equals 14 residues. Germline CDR1 is MNHNS and CDR2 is SASEGT. The DNA for the CDR3 is TGTGCCAGCAGTGAAGGGGATGCTGGAAACACCATATATTTT. Translated, it gives CASSEGDAGNTIYF.

A note on this clone: The junction departs from the called germline gene at one end, perhaps through a read error. The rearrangement links TRBV12-3 or TRBV12-4 to TRBJ1-2; D gene ambiguous. CDR3 size: 12 residues. In nucleotides, the CDR3 is TGTGCCAGCTCTTTCTTACGGGGTTTGATGATCTTC. It yields the protein CASSFLRGLMIF.

The CDR3 loop is CASSFIRQVMNTEAFF. For the CDR3, the DNA is TGTGCCAGCAGTTTCATAAGACAGGTCATGAACACTGAAGCTTTCTTT. The chain links TRBV28 to TRBJ1-1, with D maybe TRBD1 (6 bases). Germline CDR1 is MDHEN and CDR2 is SYDVKM. The CDR3 spans 16 residues. With 3 bases removed from V and 0 bases from J, the gap between germline ends came to 14 bases.

The chain recombines TRBV7-2 with TRBJ2-7, with 8 nucleotides matching TRBD1. V lost 4 bases and J lost 2; bases outside the gene matches: 7. The germline V gene has CDR1 SGHTA and CDR2 FQGNSA. The CDR3 sequence is 15 residues long. The CDR3 DNA follows: TGTGCCAGCAGCTCTACCACAGGGGGGACCTACGAGCAGTACTTC. Translating it yields CASSSTTGGTYEQYF.

The V call is TRBV4-3, the J call TRBJ2-2; 8 bases agree with TRBD2. There are 17 residues in the CDR3. Germline loops: CDR1 LGHNA, CDR2 YSLEER. V dropped 4 bases and J dropped 3; count of bases not matched to a gene: 10. CDR3 in amino acids: CASSPTIAGTYTGELFF. CDR3 nucleotide sequence: TGCGCCAGCAGCCCTACAATAGCGGGGACTTACACCGGGGAGCTGTTTTTT.

The chain uses TRBV30 and TRBJ2-3, with D tentatively TRBD1 or TRBD2 (5 bases each). CDR3 length: 15 amino acids. V gave up 1 base and J gave up 2 bases, with 13 bases separating them. The germline CDR1 and CDR2 sequences are GTSNPN and SVGIG (reference sequence). CDR3 sequence: CAWSALGVPTDTQYF. The CDR3 DNA reads TGTGCCTGGAGTGCCCTGGGGGTTCCCACAGATACGCAGTATTTT.

V and J are TRBV11-1 and TRBJ2-1; D ambiguous. CDR1 SGHAT and CDR2 FQDESV come from the germline V gene (reference sequence). This CDR3 spans 14 amino acids. The germline V and J ends were trimmed by 7 bases and 3 bases, with 13 bases remaining between them. The CDR3 region is CASILSEIYNEQFF. DNA for the CDR3: TGTGCCAGCATCCTAAGTGAGATCTACAATGAGCAGTTCTTC.